This entry features one TCR beta chain sequence. What it binds is not known. The junction differs from germline at one of its ends, possibly a read error. From germline, CDR1 is SEHNR and CDR2 FQNEAQ (reference sequence). This CDR3 has 15 amino acids. These data are taken from a study of cytomegalovirus exposure and HLA in healthy donors. Study-level findings and limits: According to an earlier analysis, most TCR beta V segments yielded productive rearrangements about 90% or about 30% of the time. The study flagged 150 to 200 TCR beta chains as cytomegalovirus-associated.

The PCR used 60 Vbeta and 13 Jbeta primers. Measured with immunoSEQ multiplex PCR; TCRdb has only the in-frame clones, and not every one. This sample has about 150,000 clones, with 80% found just once. The sequence derives from a man younger than 40 in good health and CMV-seropositive. Material for sequencing was PBMCs. This sequence joins TRBV7-9 and TRBJ2-7; 10 bases fit TRBD1. The CDR3 DNA follows: TGTTCCAGCAGCTTATCCGGGACAGGGGTTCTCGAGCAGTACTTC. It specifies CSSSLSGTGVLEQYF.